These 17 T cell receptor beta chains originate from one sample sequenced in a study of T cell repertoires in cytomegalovirus infection. Their target antigens are unknown. A single record per CDR3 protein comes from TCRdb applying MiXCR to the reads. The sample includes 650,000 to 850,000 distinct CDR3 sequences, around 29% seen only once; the top ten take about an eighth. The specimen comprised cultured CD8+ T cells from PBMCs, sampled from culture after CMV antigen stimulation. All receptors come from a human donor in good health (CMV status not recorded). Some clones in this sample may be carry-over from other donors' samples.

For the CDR3, the DNA is TGTGCCACAGGGGGGCTACTTATCACAGATACGCAGTATTTT. Translated, it gives CATGGLLITDTQYF. The gene calls are TRBV7-9 and TRBJ2-3; D is perhaps TRBD1 (7 bases). The V end lost 10 bases, the J end lost 2 bases, and 16 bases lay between the germline ends. Germline-derived CDR1 and CDR2 are SEHNR and FQNEAQ (reference sequence). This CDR3 has 14 residues.

The V and J genes are TRBV14 and TRBJ2-5, with TRBD2 as a possible D gene (5 bases). Germline V gene lookup returns CDR1 SGHDN and CDR2 FVKESK. CDR3 length equals 14 residues. V dropped 1 base and J dropped 6 bases, with 12 bases sitting between them. The CDR3 here is CASSQGSSIQTQYF. CDR3 bases: TGTGCCAGCAGCCAAGGGTCTAGCATCCAGACCCAGTACTTC.

This rearrangement joins TRBV12-3 or TRBV12-4 to TRBJ1-1, with D possibly matching TRBD1 (6 bases). The CDR3 totals 15 residues. Trimming stripped 6 bases from V and 3 bases from J, with 17 bases between. CDR3 bases: TGTGCCAGCAGCGCGCCTTCACAGGGTCACACTGAAGCTTTCTTT. Translated: CASSAPSQGHTEAFF.

This chain joins TRBV28 and TRBJ2-2; D tentatively reads TRBD1 or TRBD2 (5 bases each). Germline CDR1 reads MDHEN; CDR2 reads SYDVKM. CDR3 size: 17 residues. V shed 5 bases and J shed 2 bases, with 18 bases lying between them. CDR3 residues: CASSTVFGTANTGELFF. The CDR3 region has the DNA TGTGCCAGCAGTACCGTTTTTGGGACCGCAAACACCGGGGAGCTGTTTTTT. Together with reference TRBV28 and TRBJ2-2, the CDR3 gives the full variable domain: DVKVTQSSRYLVKRTGEKVFLECVQDMDHENMFWYRQDPGLGLRLIYFSYDVKMKEKGDIPEGYSVSREKKERFSLILESASTNQTSMYLCASSTVFGTANTGELFFGEGSRLTVL.

The chain joins TRBV7-6 to TRBJ2-3; D not resolved. The V gene's germline CDR1 is SGHVS and CDR2 FNYEAQ. V lost 6 bases and J lost 2, with 12 bases in between. CDR3 length equals 14 residues. The CDR3 bases are TGTGCCAGCAGTTTACTTGAATCCACAGATACGCAGTATTTT. Protein sequence: CASSLLESTDTQYF.

The V gene is TRBV28, the J gene TRBJ2-7; possible D gene TRBD1, 5 bases. V was cut by 3 bases and J by 3 bases, with 18 bases left in between. Germline lookup yields CDR1 MDHEN and CDR2 SYDVKM. The CDR3 consists of 16 residues. The CDR3: CASSFSDNGPFYEQYF. The CDR3 DNA sequence: TGTGCCAGCAGTTTCTCGGACAACGGCCCTTTCTACGAGCAGTACTTC.

This clonotype was detected ten times or more. In DNA, the CDR3 is TGTGCCAGCAGCTTGAAGCTTAGCGGGGTCACAGATACGCAGTATTTT. Its translation is CASSLKLSGVTDTQYF. The chain combines TRBV7-2 with TRBJ2-3; 8 bases match TRBD2. Germline assignment: CDR1 SGHTA and CDR2 FQGNSA. CDR3 length: 16 residues. The junction had 7 bases not matched to a gene; V was cut back by 3 bases and J by 2 bases.

This clonotype occurred a few times. This chain joins TRBV7-9 and TRBJ2-3; 9 bases match TRBD2. The junction had 12 bases not matched to a gene; V was cut back by 11 bases and J by 3 bases. This CDR3 has 15 amino acids. Per germline, CDR1 SEHNR and CDR2 FQNEAQ (reference sequence). This CDR3 reads CADEDLAGRTDTQYF. The CDR3 coding sequence is TGTGCCGACGAGGATCTAGCGGGGCGAACAGATACGCAGTATTTT.

V usage is TRBV15 and J usage is TRBJ1-6; possible D gene TRBD1, 6 bases. There are 15 residues in the CDR3. CDR1 is LNHNV, CDR2 YYDKDF, per germline (reference sequence). V was shortened by 5 bases and J by 4 bases, with 12 bases between the two germline ends. CDR3 loop: CATSGGGQYNSPLHF. In DNA, the CDR3 is TGTGCCACCAGCGGCGGTGGACAGTATAATTCACCCCTCCACTTT.

There are many counts of this clonotype. As DNA, the CDR3 is TGTGCCAGCAGTCCGGACAGGGGGCTCTACAATGAGCAGTTCTTC. Encoded protein: CASSPDRGLYNEQFF. This rearrangement joins TRBV12-3 or TRBV12-4 to TRBJ2-1, with TRBD1 matching over 11 bases. CDR3 length: 15 amino acids. V shed 5 bases and J 3 bases; nucleotides not matched to a gene: 3.

This clonotype was counted a few times. The chain is built from TRBV7-8 and TRBJ2-6; TRBD1 matches at 7 bases. The CDR3 spans 17 residues. V lost 3 bases and J lost 0; bases outside the gene matches: 5. The germline V gene encodes CDR1 SGHVS and CDR2 FQNEAQ. In DNA form, the CDR3 reads TGTGCCAGCAGCTTGGGGACAGACGGCTCTGGGGCCAACGTCCTGACTTTC. Protein sequence: CASSLGTDGSGANVLTF.

The chain couples TRBV7-6 to TRBJ1-1, with D hard to call. V was cut by 5 bases and J by 2 bases, with 9 bases left in between. This CDR3 region has 13 residues. Germline V gene data show CDR1 as SGHVS and CDR2 as FNYEAQ. As DNA, the CDR3 is TGTGCCAGCAGCCCCCGGATAAACACTGAAGCTTTCTTT. This sequence encodes CASSPRINTEAFF. Together with reference TRBV7-6 and TRBJ1-1, the CDR3 gives the full variable domain: GAGVSQSPRYKVTKRGQDVALRCDPISGHVSLYWYRQALGQGPEFLTYFNYEAQQDKSGLPNDRFSAERPEGSISTLTIQRTEQRDSAMYRCASSPRINTEAFFGQGTRLTVV.

The V gene is TRBV15, the J gene TRBJ2-2; D ambiguous. V was pared by 3 bases and J by 4 bases, with 9 bases between. CDR3 length equals 14 residues. The V gene's germline CDR1 is LNHNV and CDR2 YYDKDF (reference sequence). The CDR3 loop reads CATSSEWATGELFF. CDR3 bases: TGTGCCACCAGCAGTGAATGGGCCACCGGGGAGCTGTTTTTT.

The chain carries TRBV19 and TRBJ1-1, with D possibly TRBD1 on 6 matching bases. Trimming took 6 bases from V and 4 from J, leaving 15 bases between them. CDR1 is LNHDA, CDR2 SQIVND, per germline (reference sequence). CDR3 length: 14 amino acids. The CDR3 sequence: CASRITGLGTEAFF. CDR3 sequence (DNA): TGTGCCAGTAGAATAACAGGGCTAGGCACTGAAGCTTTCTTT.

The rearrangement joins TRBV5-6 to TRBJ1-5; TRBD1 is a possible D gene (6 bases). The CDR3 runs 13 residues. Trimming stripped 4 bases from V and 12 bases from J, with 17 bases between. The germline V gene has CDR1 SGHDT and CDR2 YYEEEE. The CDR3 bases are TGTGCCAGCAGCACAAACACTCAGGGGAGCCAGCATTTT. Amino acids: CASSTNTQGSQHF.

This chain links TRBV27 with TRBJ2-3; TRBD2 is a possible D gene (6 bases). Trimming removed 0 bases from V and 0 bases from J, with 16 bases in between. Germline V gives CDR1 MNHEY, CDR2 SMNVEV (reference sequence). The CDR3 extends over 18 amino acids. CDR3 sequence (DNA): TGTGCCAGCAGTTTATCGATGTCGGGGGTCTCTAGCACAGATACGCAGTATTTT. Translation: CASSLSMSGVSSTDTQYF.

The rearrangement joins TRBV6-6 to TRBJ1-3; the D gene is possibly TRBD1 (6 bases). This CDR3 is built from 16 residues. Trimming removed 6 bases from V and 0 bases from J, with 15 bases in between. CDR1 is MNHNY and CDR2 is SVGAGI in the germline V gene (reference sequence). The CDR3 DNA follows: TGTGCCAGCAGCGGAGTCAGGGGCAGCTCTGGAAACACCATATATTTT. Protein product: CASSGVRGSSGNTIYF.